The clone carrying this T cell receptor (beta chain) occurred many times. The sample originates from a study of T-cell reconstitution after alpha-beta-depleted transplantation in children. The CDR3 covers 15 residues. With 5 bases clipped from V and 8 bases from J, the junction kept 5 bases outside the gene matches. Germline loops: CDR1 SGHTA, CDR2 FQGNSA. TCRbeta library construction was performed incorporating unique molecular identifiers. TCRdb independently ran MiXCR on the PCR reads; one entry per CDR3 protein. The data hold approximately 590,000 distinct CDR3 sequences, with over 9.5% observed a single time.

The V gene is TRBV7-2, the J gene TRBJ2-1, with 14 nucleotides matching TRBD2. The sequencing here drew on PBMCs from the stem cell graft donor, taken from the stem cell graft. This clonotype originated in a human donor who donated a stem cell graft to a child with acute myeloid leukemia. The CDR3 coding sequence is TGTGCCAGCAGCCCGGGACTAGCGGGAGACCATGAGCAGTTCTTC. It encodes CASSPGLAGDHEQFF.